This T cell receptor (beta chain) derives from a study of CD8 T cells in ankylosing spondylitis. Points from the study as a whole: The study identified a TCR beta motif of several highly homologous variants that appeared characteristic of ankylosing spondylitis blood.

This clonotype came up many times. Its antigen remains unknown. TCRdb called the 5' RACE reads again in MiXCR, with one record for every CDR3 protein. The sample includes about 340,000 distinct CDR3 sequences, less than 10% of them seen just once. Looked up from germline, CDR1 is MDHEN and CDR2 is SYDVKM. The length of the CDR3 is 16 residues. The V end was cut by 8 bases, the J end by 6 bases, with 23 bases between. The sequenced sample was blood, either unsorted or a sorted T cell fraction (not recorded which). This receptor was identified in a male donor with ankylosing spondylitis. The chain carries TRBV28 and TRBJ1-5; TRBD1 is a possible D gene (5 bases). The CDR3 DNA sequence: TGTGCCAGCGCGGAGACATATCAGGGCCCCTCTCAGCCCCAGCATTTT. It is translated as CASAETYQGPSQPQHF.